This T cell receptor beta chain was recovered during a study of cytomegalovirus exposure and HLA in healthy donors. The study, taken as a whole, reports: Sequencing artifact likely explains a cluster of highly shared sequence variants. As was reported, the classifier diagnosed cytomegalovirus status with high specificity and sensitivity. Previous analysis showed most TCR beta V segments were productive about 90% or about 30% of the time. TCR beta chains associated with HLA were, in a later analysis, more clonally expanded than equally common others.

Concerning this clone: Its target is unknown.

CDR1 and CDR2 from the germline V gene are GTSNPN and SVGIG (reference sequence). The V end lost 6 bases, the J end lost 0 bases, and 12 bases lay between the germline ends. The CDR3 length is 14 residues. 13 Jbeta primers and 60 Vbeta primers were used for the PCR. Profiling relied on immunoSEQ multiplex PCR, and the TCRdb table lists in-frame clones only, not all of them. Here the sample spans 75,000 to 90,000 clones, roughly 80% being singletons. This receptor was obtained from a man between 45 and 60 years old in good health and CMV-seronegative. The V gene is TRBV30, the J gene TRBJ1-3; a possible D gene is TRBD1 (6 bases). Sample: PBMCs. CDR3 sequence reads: CACPGHSSGNTIYF. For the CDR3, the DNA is TGTGCCTGTCCGGGACATAGCTCTGGAAACACCATATATTTT.